This TCR beta chain was captured in a study of T cells in tumors and immune-related adverse events (TCRdb year 2021). Using the immunoSEQ assay, the TCR beta locus was amplified and sequenced, producing bulk TCR Vbeta CDR3 data. As for how the authors treated the data: CDR3s were excluded if they were non-productive, were shorter than 7 amino acids, or did not start with C or end with F/W. Only specimens with at least 1000 reads were analysed, and clonotypes were defined at the amino acid level. Clonality was computed as 1 minus Pielou's evenness. To equalize library sizes, abundance-weighted random subsampling with replacement was performed 100 times so that 95% confidence intervals could be reported. Repertoire overlap was quantified using the Morisita overlap index, and the top 40 clones per specimen were examined for overlap with the irAE. Sourced from immuneACCESS, this table was stored by TCRdb with only in-frame sequences that have V and J called. A share of the clones is absent; for the studies checked, an unresolved V gene accounts for under half, and the remainder has no known explanation. The D gene and trimming were derived from the DNA, and the V and J assignments and clone size from that table. The sample records about 4,300 clones, roughly 78% of which are singletons. The biggest ten clones account for 20% to 25% of the sample.

V is cut by 4 bases and J by 4 bases, and the space between the germline ends is 12 bases. From the germline V gene, CDR1 is SGHRS and CDR2 is YFSETQ. Including cysteine and phenylalanine, the CDR3 has 15 amino acids. The sequence is cut down to CDR3 DNA, 45 bases in frame from base 1. As to this clone: The antigen it binds to is not known. No much larger clone is present one base from it, and per-base qualities are unavailable.

Taken with the paper, the label for treatment or condition translates to: nivolumab (PD-1 blockade) given before sampling. The DNeasy Blood and Tissue Kit was used to extract DNA from formalin-fixed paraffin-embedded specimens. Recombination joined TRBV5-1 with TRBJ2-6; the D gene is perhaps TRBD1, on 5 matching bases. The receptor comes from a female donor with metastatic renal cell carcinoma. Sequencing used skin tissue, obtained from a patient treated with anti-PD-1 therapy. The CDR3 protein: CASSPQGGGANVLTF. The bases read TGCGCCAGCAGCCCTCAGGGTGGAGGGGCCAACGTCCTGACTTTC.